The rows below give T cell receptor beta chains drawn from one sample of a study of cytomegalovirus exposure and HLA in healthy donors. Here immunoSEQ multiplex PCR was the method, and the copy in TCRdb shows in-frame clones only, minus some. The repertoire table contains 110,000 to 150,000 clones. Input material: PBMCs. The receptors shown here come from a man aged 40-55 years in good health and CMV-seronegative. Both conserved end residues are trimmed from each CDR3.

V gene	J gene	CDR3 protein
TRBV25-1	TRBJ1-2	ASSDPYGYT
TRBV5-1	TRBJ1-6	ASNPDSHNSPLH
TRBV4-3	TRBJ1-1	ASSQVGQGEKGAF
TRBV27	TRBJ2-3	ASSLAGQGEY
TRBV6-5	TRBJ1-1	ASSTNSNTEAF
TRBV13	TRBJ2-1	ASSLYGLGLGTVEQF
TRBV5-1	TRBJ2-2	ASSLGPGQSDTGELF
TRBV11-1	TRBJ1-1	ASTRGGFDTEAF
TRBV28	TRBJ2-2	ASNPQGKSGELF
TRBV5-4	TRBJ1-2	ASSLDATRQGFYGYT
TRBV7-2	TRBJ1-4	ASRLQGGLITNEKLF
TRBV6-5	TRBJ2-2	ASSPGLANTGELF
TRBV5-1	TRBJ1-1	ASSRDRAATEAF
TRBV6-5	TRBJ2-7	ASSRIREEQY
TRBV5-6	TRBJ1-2	ASSDRVNYGYT
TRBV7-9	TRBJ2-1	ASSLGGANYNEQF
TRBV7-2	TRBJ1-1	ASTESGTAEAF
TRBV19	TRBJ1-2	ASSPDQGGRNGYT
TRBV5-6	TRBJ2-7	ASSSGGSSYEQY
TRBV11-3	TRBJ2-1	ASSGRRLAGGNEQF
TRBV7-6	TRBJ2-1	ASSSLAGYNEQF
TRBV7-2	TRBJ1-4	ASSLAPGGNEKLF
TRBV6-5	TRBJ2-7	ASSRGVVHEQY
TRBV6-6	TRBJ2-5	ASRPPWAGEETQY
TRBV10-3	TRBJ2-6	ATHSGATSSGANVLT
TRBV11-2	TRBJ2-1	ASSLDRGGYNEQF
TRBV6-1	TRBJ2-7	ASSETVAGDSYEQY
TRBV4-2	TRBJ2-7	ASSPAGTQSSYEQY
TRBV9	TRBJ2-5	ASSVGGQGETQY
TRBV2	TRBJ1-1	ASSAAGPKNTEAF
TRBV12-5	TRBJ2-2	ASGFGVGELF
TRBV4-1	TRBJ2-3	ASSPMEGRDTQY
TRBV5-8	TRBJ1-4	ASSLDRVANEKLF
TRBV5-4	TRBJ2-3	ASSSRGRTDTQY
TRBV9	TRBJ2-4	ASSGGAKNIQY
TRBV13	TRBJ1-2	ASSLRQGLNYGYT
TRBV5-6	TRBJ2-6	ATTRGRAGANVLT
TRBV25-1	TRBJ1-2	ASSEQGRDGNGYT
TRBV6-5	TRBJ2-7	ASSYSSEGTLAEQY
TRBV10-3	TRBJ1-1	AISERSSGEAF
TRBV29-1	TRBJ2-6	SVGDSSGANVLT
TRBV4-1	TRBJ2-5	ASSGRTSLPQETQY